The 9 T cell receptor beta chains below all came from one sample that was sequenced in a study of tumor-infiltrating lymphocytes in localized non-small cell lung cancer. Sequencing used immunoSEQ multiplex PCR; TCRdb keeps in-frame clones, though not all of them. The sample records 7,000 or so clones, 60% to 80% being singletons. Sequencing was done on a sample of uninvolved lung tissue not adjacent to the tumor. These receptors were collected from a human donor with non-small cell lung cancer.

This clone has more than one count but fewer than ten. The chain employs TRBV7-2 and TRBJ2-5; D call uncertain. The CDR3 is 14 residues long. Per germline, CDR1 SGHTA and CDR2 FQGNSA. Trimming cost V 0 bases and J 5 bases, with 10 bases left between them. The CDR3 here is CASSLAATSETQYF. CDR3 nucleotides: TGTGCCAGCAGCTTAGCCGCAACCTCGGAGACCCAGTACTTC. Complete variable domain (other parts from reference TRBV7-2 and TRBJ2-5): GAGVSQSPSNKVTEKGKDVELRCDPISGHTALYWYRQSLGQGLEFLIYFQGNSAPDKSGLPSDRFSAERTGGSVSTLTIQRTQQEDSAVYLCASSLAATSETQYFGPGTRLLVL.

As DNA, the CDR3 is TGCGCCAGCAGCCAAGTGTTCCCGACCCCCTACGAGCAGTACTTC. It yields the protein CASSQVFPTPYEQYF. The rearrangement links TRBV4-3 to TRBJ2-7; D unclear. This CDR3 spans 15 amino acids. Germline V gives CDR1 LGHNA, CDR2 YSLEER. With 1 base removed from V and 2 bases from J, the gap between germline ends came to 12 bases.

The chain couples TRBV7-2 to TRBJ2-1, with 8 bases fitting TRBD2. The junction had 13 bases not matched to a gene; V was cut back by 3 bases and J by 12 bases. Germline CDR1 reads SGHTA; CDR2 reads FQGNSA. CDR3 length equals 15 residues. Here the CDR3 DNA reads TGTGCCAGCAGCTTGGGACTAGACTCCTCAGTGGGGCAGTTCTTC. The encoded protein is CASSLGLDSSVGQFF.

This clone has a handful of counts. The V and J genes are TRBV10-3 and TRBJ1-2; no clear D. Trimming stripped 2 bases from V and 5 bases from J, with 6 bases between. There are 12 residues in the CDR3. Germline-derived CDR1 and CDR2 are ENHRY and SYGVKD. CDR3 bases: TGTGCCATCAGTGAGGTGGGATATGGCTACACCTTC. It specifies CAISEVGYGYTF.

V usage is TRBV9 and J usage is TRBJ1-2; 7 bases are a match to TRBD1. Losses at the gene ends were 0 bases for V and 5 bases for J; bases not matched to a gene: 7. Germline V gene sequence: CDR1 SGDLS, CDR2 YYNGEE. The CDR3 consists of 15 residues. CDR3 in amino acids: CASSVDSAGGYGYTF. The CDR3, as DNA: TGTGCCAGCAGCGTAGACTCTGCAGGGGGTTATGGCTACACCTTC.

The chain carries TRBV4-1 and TRBJ1-1; a weak D match, TRBD1 (5 bases). CDR1 is MGHRA and CDR2 is YSYEKL in the germline V gene. The V and J ends lost 0 bases and 0 bases respectively, with 8 bases between them. The CDR3 is made up of 15 amino acids. The CDR3 DNA follows: TGCGCCAGCAGCCAAGAAGGGGCAATGAACACTGAAGCTTTCTTT. It is translated as CASSQEGAMNTEAFF.

The rearrangement uses TRBV6-5 and TRBJ2-7, with TRBD1 identical over 8 bases. Germline V lookup: CDR1 MNHEY, CDR2 SVGAGI. CDR3 size: 14 residues. Trimming removed 6 bases from V and 6 bases from J; junction bases left unmatched: 10. Here the CDR3 reads CASSEDRDPREQYF. As DNA, the CDR3 is TGTGCCAGCAGCGAGGACAGGGATCCGCGCGAGCAGTACTTC.

The CDR3 DNA reads TGTGCCAGCAGCTTAGTTTCGGGGGCGCGCAATCAGCCCCAGCATTTT. This gives the protein CASSLVSGARNQPQHF. The rearrangement joins TRBV7-2 to TRBJ1-5; the D gene is possibly TRBD1 (6 bases). This CDR3 is built from 16 residues. Germline CDR1 reads SGHTA; CDR2 reads FQGNSA. Trimming cost V 1 base and J 2 bases, with 12 bases left between them.

V is TRBV27 and J is TRBJ1-2; the D gene is possibly TRBD1 (6 bases). Looked up from germline, CDR1 is MNHEY and CDR2 is SMNVEV (reference sequence). Trimming pared 6 bases from V and 3 bases from J, leaving 17 bases between. The CDR3 has 15 amino acids. CDR3 sequence reads: CASREAGGRDYGYTF. DNA for the CDR3: TGTGCCAGCAGGGAGGCGGGGGGCAGGGACTATGGCTACACCTTC.